This record covers a single T cell receptor (beta chain). The data were obtained in a study of blood T cell repertoires in COVID-19. The method was immunoSEQ multiplex PCR; TCRdb's version includes in-frame clones alone and lacks a portion of them. The data hold under 250,000 clones, with over 75% observed a single time. Trimming took 4 bases from V and 8 from J, leaving 20 bases between them. This CDR3 region has 15 residues. Germline values: CDR1 SGHAT, CDR2 FQDESV (reference sequence). The specimen sequenced was PBMCs or T cells enriched from blood (not recorded which). The rearrangement links TRBV11-1 to TRBJ1-2; D call uncertain. The source of this sequence is a man younger than 40 with acute COVID-19. CDR3 sequence reads: CASSSLKGELWGYTF. The DNA of the CDR3 is TGTGCCAGCAGCTCGCTGAAGGGAGAATTATGGGGCTACACCTTC.